This T cell receptor (beta chain) appears in the sequencing data of a study of siplizumab effects on memory and regulatory T cells. Study-wide points: In siplizumab conditions, mappable alloreactive CD4+ clones averaged roughly 66% Treg-derived, against roughly 25% in controls. Siplizumab, the agent tested, significantly reduced alloreactive sequences traceable to unstimulated CD4+ memory cells. Only a minor fraction of alloreactive clones mapped to unstimulated subsets. Proliferating Tregs' suppressive function in siplizumab cultures went unconfirmed.

A remark on this clone: The antigen is unknown.

The CDR3 contains 14 residues. Germline CDR1 MGHRA, CDR2 YSYEKL. Trimming stripped 4 bases from V and 5 bases from J, with 13 bases between. TCRdb's table, derived via immunoSEQ multiplex PCR, lists solely in-frame clones and lacks some. The table shows fewer than 120,000 clones, with 92% occurring only once. The chain carries TRBV4-1 and TRBJ2-3; the D gene could be TRBD1 or TRBD2 (5 bases each). The receptor's source is a human donor in good health. Material for sequencing was CD4+ T cells sorted from blood. The CDR3 DNA is TGCGCCAGCAGCCGCATACTAGGACAAGATACGCAGTATTTT. Residues: CASSRILGQDTQYF.